What follows describes a single T cell receptor (beta chain). Antigen unknown. Produced via immunoSEQ multiplex PCR; TCRdb's table is partial and in-frame only. The sample lists 100,000 to 140,000 clones; roughly nine tenths were seen once. Germline V CDR1 and CDR2: MNHEY, SMNVEV (reference sequence). The CDR3 contains 17 residues. The V and J ends lost 7 bases and 0 bases respectively, with 19 bases between them. The source of the sample is a study of T cell responses to AZD1222 COVID-19 vaccine. Study-level results: Clonal diversity was possibly underestimated, and the donors were mostly white British, with more females.

This sequence originates from an adult in good health. Sequenced material: peripheral blood, taken on day 0 of AZD1222 vaccination. V gene TRBV27 combines with J gene TRBJ1-3; D remains ambiguous. The CDR3 protein is CASILPDEAGSGNTIYF. The DNA of the CDR3 is TGTGCCAGCATCCTACCCGACGAGGCAGGCTCTGGAAACACCATATATTTT.